These 21 T cell receptor beta chains originate from one sample sequenced in a study of blood T cell repertoires in COVID-19. Assay used: immunoSEQ multiplex PCR; TCRdb lists only in-frame clones, some missing. The sample includes 19,000 or so clones, 75% to 85% seen only once; the top ten take roughly 67%. Material for sequencing was peripheral blood. These receptors were obtained from a man older than 75 with acute or convalescent COVID-19.

The chain couples TRBV3-1 (or the pseudogene TRBV3-2) to TRBJ2-1; D is unclear. Germline V gives CDR1 LGHDT, CDR2 YNNKEL (reference sequence). With 1 base removed from V and 5 bases from J, the gap between germline ends came to 9 bases. CDR3 size: 14 residues. As DNA, the CDR3 is TGTGCCAGCAGCCAAGTTGTAGCCCACAATGAGCAGTTCTTC. Translation: CASSQVVAHNEQFF.

This rearrangement joins TRBV6-2 or TRBV6-3 to TRBJ1-2; D perhaps matches TRBD1 (6 bases). CDR1 and CDR2 from the germline V gene are MNHEY and SVGEGT. V dropped 5 bases and J dropped 5 bases, with 15 bases sitting between them. CDR3 length equals 14 residues. The CDR3 spells CASSRPDRIYGYTF. In DNA form, the CDR3 reads TGTGCCAGCAGTCGACCGGACAGAATTTATGGCTACACCTTC.

The rearrangement links TRBV30 to TRBJ1-5; D is unresolved. Germline lookup yields CDR1 GTSNPN and CDR2 SVGIG (reference sequence). The length of the CDR3 is 13 residues. The V and J ends lost 0 bases and 1 base respectively, with 4 bases between them. The DNA of the CDR3 is TGTGCCTGGAGTGTTCAAAGCAATCAGCCCCAGCATTTT. It encodes CAWSVQSNQPQHF.

The V gene is TRBV7-2, the J gene TRBJ1-2; tentatively, D is TRBD1 (5 bases). The ends were cut back, 5 bases at V and 8 bases at J, with 21 bases in the middle. Germline V gene sequence: CDR1 SGHTA, CDR2 FQGNSA. This CDR3 spans 15 amino acids. DNA for the CDR3: TGTGCCAGCAGCCTAACACCGGGCGGGGGGGACGGCTACACCTTC. It specifies CASSLTPGGGDGYTF.

The chain uses TRBV7-2 and TRBJ1-3; 9 nucleotides agree with TRBD1. This CDR3 spans 16 amino acids. The V and J ends lost 3 bases and 0 bases, in that order; junction bases with no gene match: 3. CDR1 SGHTA and CDR2 FQGNSA come from the germline V gene. For the CDR3, the DNA is TGTGCCAGCAGCTTGACAGGGGGGGCCTCTGGAAACACCATATATTTT. Translation gives CASSLTGGASGNTIYF.

This clone was seen a single time. The chain employs TRBV29-1 and TRBJ2-5, with D tentatively TRBD2 (5 bases). Germline CDR1 reads SQVTM; CDR2 reads ANQGSEA. The CDR3 extends over 13 amino acids. V shed 0 bases and J shed 7 bases, with 12 bases lying between them. For the CDR3, the DNA is TGCAGCGTTGAAGAAAGCCCAGCGGCGACCCAGTACTTC. It specifies CSVEESPAATQYF.

This clone is a singleton in its sample. The chain carries TRBV7-2 and TRBJ1-4; TRBD1 agrees at 8 bases. J was trimmed by 7 bases and V by 3 bases; bases with no gene match: 4. Per germline, CDR1 SGHTA and CDR2 FQGNSA. The CDR3 consists of 14 residues. This CDR3 reads CASSFRQGPEKLFF. CDR3 DNA sequence: TGTGCCAGCAGCTTTAGACAGGGGCCTGAAAAACTGTTTTTT.

The chain uses TRBV10-3 and TRBJ1-3; TRBD1 is a possible D gene (6 bases). Germline values: CDR1 ENHRY, CDR2 SYGVKD. With 2 bases removed from V and 0 bases from J, the gap between germline ends came to 11 bases. The CDR3 loop spans 16 amino acids. CDR3 protein: CAISERGGGSGNTIYF. Written as DNA, the CDR3 is TGTGCCATCAGTGAGCGGGGGGGCGGCTCTGGAAACACCATATATTTT.

The chain is built from TRBV6-1 and TRBJ2-5, with 10 bases identical to TRBD1. V shed 3 bases, J shed 2 bases, and the junction held 12 bases outside the gene matches. Looked up from germline, CDR1 is MNHNS and CDR2 is SASEGT. This CDR3 is built from 18 residues. The chain's CDR3 is CASSEYPTGTGDQETQYF. CDR3 coding DNA: TGTGCCAGCAGTGAGTATCCCACCGGGACAGGGGATCAAGAGACCCAGTACTTC.

This sequence joins TRBV6-5 and TRBJ1-2; a possible D gene is TRBD1 (6 bases). Germline loops: CDR1 MNHEY, CDR2 SVGAGI. V lost 5 bases and J 10 bases, leaving 8 bases between the germline ends. The CDR3 covers 10 residues. The CDR3, as DNA: TGTGCCAGCAGTAACAGGGCCTACACCTTC. Translating gives CASSNRAYTF.

The sample holds a few counts of this clone. The gene calls are TRBV21-1 and TRBJ2-4; no DNA check was done on the table's D call, TRBD2. TRBV21-1 is a pseudogene locus. CDR3 length: 20 amino acids. This CDR3 is CASSKSGGILFTIAKNIQYF. The CDR3 DNA follows: TGTGCCAGCAGCAAAAGCGGGGGCATCCTCTTCACCATAGCCAAAAACATTCAGTACTTC.

The chain is built from TRBV14 and TRBJ1-1; D gene ambiguous. This CDR3 spans 14 amino acids. Trimming cost V 0 bases and J 8 bases, with 13 bases left between them. Germline V gives CDR1 SGHDN, CDR2 FVKESK. In DNA, the CDR3 is TGTGCCAGCAGCCAAGAACGAGGGAGACCCGAAGCTTTCTTT. Its protein is CASSQERGRPEAFF.

CDR3 in amino acids: CASSSQGEDLNEQYF. The DNA for the CDR3 is TGTGCCAGCAGCTCACAAGGGGAGGATTTAAACGAGCAGTACTTC. V and J are TRBV7-9 and TRBJ2-7; D perhaps matches TRBD2 (6 bases). The CDR3 covers 15 residues. Trimming pared 4 bases from V and 5 bases from J, leaving 18 bases between. Germline-derived CDR1 and CDR2 are SEHNR and FQNEAQ (reference sequence).

In DNA form, the CDR3 reads TGTGCCAGCAGCGTACTGGGCGGGAGCAAGGAGACCCAGTACTTC. As protein: CASSVLGGSKETQYF. The gene calls are TRBV9 and TRBJ2-5, with 7 positions matching TRBD2. V lost 1 base and J lost 5; bases outside the gene matches: 8. The CDR3 totals 15 residues. CDR1 SGDLS and CDR2 YYNGEE come from the germline V gene.

This chain joins TRBV28 and TRBJ1-1, with D unclear. The CDR3 sequence is 11 residues long. Germline V gene sequence: CDR1 MDHEN, CDR2 SYDVKM. The germline V and J ends were trimmed by 11 bases and 0 bases, with 7 bases remaining between them. CDR3 residues: CAVHMNTEAFF. The CDR3 region has the DNA TGTGCCGTCCACATGAACACTGAAGCTTTCTTT.

This clone has only one observation. The chain is built from TRBV11-3 and TRBJ2-7; 8 nucleotides line up with TRBD1. This CDR3 comprises 16 residues. In germline, CDR1 is SGHNT, CDR2 YENEEA. The junction had 7 bases not matched to a gene; V was cut back by 0 bases and J by 3 bases. The CDR3 protein is CASSLEYGTGIYEQYF. The CDR3 DNA sequence: TGTGCCAGCAGCTTAGAGTACGGGACAGGTATCTACGAGCAGTACTTC.

V usage is TRBV11-2 and J usage is TRBJ1-1, with 8 bases fitting TRBD1. The length of the CDR3 is 17 residues. J was trimmed by 10 bases and V by 1 base; bases with no gene match: 17. Germline V CDR1 and CDR2: SGHAT, FQNNGV. The CDR3 DNA follows: TGTGCCAGCAGCTTAGGGGGGACAGGACGGGGCACAGGAGCAGCTTTCTTT. Residues: CASSLGGTGRGTGAAFF.

The chain employs TRBV10-2 and TRBJ1-5; tentative D call: TRBD1 (6 bases). V lost 7 bases to trimming and J lost 7 bases, with 17 bases between them. This CDR3 region has 14 residues. Per germline, CDR1 WSHSY and CDR2 SAAADI. The CDR3 DNA is TGCGCCAGCAATTTACAGGGACGGAGGCAGCCCCAGCATTTT. Amino acids: CASNLQGRRQPQHF.

The chain is built from TRBV27 and TRBJ1-3; TRBD1 agrees at 8 bases. The CDR3 extends over 15 amino acids. Germline-derived CDR1 and CDR2 are MNHEY and SMNVEV (reference sequence). V trimming: 2 bases; J trimming: 0 bases; junction bases outside the gene matches: 0. Here the CDR3 DNA reads TGTGCCAGCAGTTTAACAGGGGGCTCTGGAAACACCATATATTTT. Amino acids: CASSLTGGSGNTIYF.

The chain carries TRBV5-1 and TRBJ2-5; TRBD1 might be the D (5 bases). CDR3 length: 16 residues. In germline, CDR1 is SGHRS, CDR2 YFSETQ. V was trimmed by 4 bases and J by 7 bases, leaving 23 bases between them. The CDR3 is CASSVRTAGFAATQYF. CDR3 sequence (DNA): TGCGCCAGCAGCGTCAGGACCGCAGGGTTTGCGGCGACCCAGTACTTC.

The chain couples TRBV11-3 to TRBJ2-3, with D hard to call. V was trimmed by 4 bases and J by 6 bases, leaving 5 bases between them. This CDR3 region has 11 residues. Germline assignment: CDR1 SGHNT and CDR2 YENEEA. CDR3: CASSSGDTQYF. In DNA, the CDR3 is TGTGCCAGCAGCTCCGGGGATACGCAGTATTTT. Full variable domain (rest looked up from reference TRBV11-3 and TRBJ2-3): EAGVVQSPRYKIIEKKQPVAFWCNPISGHNTLYWYLQNLGQGPELLIRYENEEAVDDSQLPKDRFSAERLKGVDSTLKIQPAELGDSAVYLCASSSGDTQYFGPGTRLTVL.